What follows are 11 T cell receptor beta chains derived from one specimen sequenced in a study of blood T cell repertoires in COVID-19. Using immunoSEQ multiplex PCR, the repertoire was profiled, and TCRdb retains in-frame clones only, with some absent. This sample has tens of thousands of clones, with approximately 87% found just once. Material: peripheral blood. These receptors originate from a human donor in a cohort sampled during active COVID-19.

The V call is TRBV30, the J call TRBJ1-2, with D unresolved. There are 14 residues in the CDR3. Germline CDR1 is GTSNPN and CDR2 is SVGIG (reference sequence). Trimming shortened V by 1 base and J by 6 bases, and 15 bases separated the two germline ends. CDR3 region: CAWSEQPTADGYTF. As DNA, the CDR3 is TGTGCCTGGAGTGAACAACCCACCGCGGATGGCTACACCTTC.

The chain recombines TRBV5-1 with TRBJ2-5; 8 bases fit TRBD2. CDR1 and CDR2 from the germline V gene are SGHRS and YFSETQ. V dropped 7 bases and J dropped 5; count of bases not matched to a gene: 10. The CDR3 covers 14 residues. The CDR3 DNA sequence: TGCGCCAGCCGCGAGGTTAGCGGGACCGAGACCCAGTACTTC. Translated, it gives CASREVSGTETQYF.

The chain carries TRBV10-3 and TRBJ2-1; TRBD2 aligns across 8 bases. The length of the CDR3 is 14 residues. Trimming removed 7 bases from V and 7 bases from J; junction bases left unmatched: 9. CDR1 ENHRY and CDR2 SYGVKD come from the germline V gene. In nucleotides, the CDR3 is TGTGCCATCAAATCCCAGCGGGAGACGAATGAGCAGTTCTTC. Amino acid sequence: CAIKSQRETNEQFF.

In this sample, this clone turned up a few times. The junction does not match germline at one end; this may be a read error. The chain has TRBV29-1 and TRBJ2-3; 9 bases line up with TRBD2. From germline, CDR1 is SQVTM and CDR2 ANQGSEA. The CDR3 is 15 residues long. CDR3 region: CSVEGGRGRTDTQYF. The CDR3 DNA reads TGCAGCGTGGAAGGCGGGAGGGGGAGGACAGATACGCAGTATTTT.

The chain carries TRBV5-4 and TRBJ1-1; D uncertain. Trimming stripped 4 bases from V and 1 base from J, with 5 bases between. The CDR3 is 12 residues long. CDR1 is SGHNT, CDR2 YYREEE, per germline (reference sequence). In DNA form, the CDR3 reads TGTGCCAGCAGCGGCAAGAACACTGAAGCTTTCTTT. This codes for CASSGKNTEAFF.

This clone was observed a handful of times. The chain couples TRBV6-2 or TRBV6-3 to TRBJ1-5; D gene uncertain. The CDR3 totals 17 residues. V lost 8 bases to trimming and J lost 0 bases, with 20 bases between them. Germline-derived CDR1 and CDR2 are MNHEY and SVGEGT. CDR3: CASGWAGFVNSNQPQHF. CDR3 bases: TGTGCCAGCGGTTGGGCAGGTTTTGTGAATAGCAATCAGCCCCAGCATTTT.

V is TRBV6-2 or TRBV6-3 and J is TRBJ2-5; D unresolved. This CDR3 has 12 amino acids. Trimming pared 4 bases from V and 3 bases from J, leaving 6 bases between. Germline CDR1 is MNHEY and CDR2 is SVGEGT. CDR3 coding DNA: TGTGCCAGCAGTTTAGTGGAAGAGACCCAGTACTTC. This encodes CASSLVEETQYF.

Points on this clone: Other DNA sequences from this sample encode an identical CDR3 as well. J is TRBJ1-1 and V is TRBV29-1; TRBD1 matches 7 bases. This CDR3 region has 13 residues. Unmatched junction bases numbered 5, after V lost 6 bases and J lost 1 base. Per germline, CDR1 SQVTM and CDR2 ANQGSEA. As DNA, the CDR3 is TGCAGCGTGCGGACAGGAGGGAACACTGAAGCTTTCTTT. It encodes CSVRTGGNTEAFF.

This clone was found once. The V and J genes are TRBV10-2 and TRBJ1-6, with D tentatively TRBD1 (6 bases). CDR1 is WSHSY and CDR2 is SAAADI in the germline V gene. The V end lost 6 bases, the J end lost 7 bases, and 13 bases lay between the germline ends. This CDR3 has 14 residues. CDR3 region: CASRSDRSNSPLHF. The CDR3 nucleotides read TGCGCCAGCAGGAGTGACAGGTCGAATTCACCCCTCCACTTT.

The V gene is TRBV5-6, the J gene TRBJ2-2; 9 nucleotides match TRBD2. Germline CDR1 SGHDT, CDR2 YYEEEE. The CDR3 is 18 residues long. V lost 0 bases to trimming and J lost 0 bases; unmatched junction nucleotides: 6. The CDR3 region is CASSLAGSGGTNTGELFF. The CDR3 nucleotides are TGTGCCAGCAGCTTGGCCGGTAGCGGGGGAACGAACACCGGGGAGCTGTTTTTT.

This clone was observed a handful of times. The J gene is TRBJ1-5, the V gene TRBV7-9; TRBD1 might be the D (6 bases). Per the germline V gene, CDR1 is SEHNR and CDR2 is FQNEAQ (reference sequence). The CDR3 has 14 amino acids. Trimming stripped 0 bases from V and 4 bases from J, with 7 bases between. The CDR3 sequence: CASSLAGGNQPQHF. In nucleotides, the CDR3 is TGTGCCAGCAGCTTAGCAGGGGGAAATCAGCCCCAGCATTTT.